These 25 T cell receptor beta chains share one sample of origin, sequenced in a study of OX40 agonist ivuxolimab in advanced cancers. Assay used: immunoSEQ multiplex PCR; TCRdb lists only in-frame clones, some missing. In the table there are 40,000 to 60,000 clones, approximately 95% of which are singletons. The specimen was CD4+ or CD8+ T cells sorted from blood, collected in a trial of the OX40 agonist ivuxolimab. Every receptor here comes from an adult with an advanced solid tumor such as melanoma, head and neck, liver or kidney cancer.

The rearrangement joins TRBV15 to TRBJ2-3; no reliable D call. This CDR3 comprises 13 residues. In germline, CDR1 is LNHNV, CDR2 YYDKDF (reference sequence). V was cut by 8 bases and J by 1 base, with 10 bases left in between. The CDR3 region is CATRLEGTDTQYF. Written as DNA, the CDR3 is TGTGCCACCCGCTTGGAAGGCACAGATACGCAGTATTTT.

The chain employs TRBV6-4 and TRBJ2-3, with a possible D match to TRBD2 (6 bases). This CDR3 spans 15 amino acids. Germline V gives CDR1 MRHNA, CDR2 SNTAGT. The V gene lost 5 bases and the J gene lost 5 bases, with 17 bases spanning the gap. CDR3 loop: CASSLLAGEVDTQYF. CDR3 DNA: TGTGCCAGCAGTCTACTAGCCGGAGAGGTAGATACGCAGTATTTT.

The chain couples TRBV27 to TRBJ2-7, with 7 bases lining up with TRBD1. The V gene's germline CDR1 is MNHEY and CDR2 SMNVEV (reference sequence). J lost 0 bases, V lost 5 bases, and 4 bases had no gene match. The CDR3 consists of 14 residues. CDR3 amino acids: CASSRGQSSYEQYF. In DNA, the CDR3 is TGTGCCAGCAGTCGGGGACAGTCCTCCTACGAGCAGTACTTC.

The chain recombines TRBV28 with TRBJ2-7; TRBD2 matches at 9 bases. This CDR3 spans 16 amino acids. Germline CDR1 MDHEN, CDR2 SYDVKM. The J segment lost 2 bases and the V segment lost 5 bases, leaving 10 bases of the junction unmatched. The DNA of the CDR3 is TGTGCCAGCAGTGGGTCCGGGGCTAGCGGGGCCTACGAGCAGTACTTC. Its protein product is CASSGSGASGAYEQYF.

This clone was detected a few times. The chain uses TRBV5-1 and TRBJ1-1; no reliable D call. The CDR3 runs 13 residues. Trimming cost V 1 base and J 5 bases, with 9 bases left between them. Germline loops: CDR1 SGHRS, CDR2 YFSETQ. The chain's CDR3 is CASSLSDLTEAFF. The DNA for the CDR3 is TGCGCCAGCAGCTTGAGTGACCTTACTGAAGCTTTCTTT.

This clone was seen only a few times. Here the CDR3 reads CASSEDLNEQYF. The CDR3 coding sequence is TGCGCCAGCAGCGAGGACTTAAACGAGCAGTACTTC. This chain connects TRBV5-1 to TRBJ2-7; D is perhaps TRBD2 (5 bases). Trimming took 4 bases from V and 5 from J, leaving 10 bases between them. CDR1 is SGHRS, CDR2 YFSETQ, per germline. The CDR3 is made up of 12 amino acids. The variable domain in full, with the rest retrieved from reference TRBV5-1 and TRBJ2-7, is KAGVTQTPRYLIKTRGQQVTLSCSPISGHRSVSWYQQTPGQGLQFLFEYFSETQRNKGNFPGRFSGRQFSNSRSEMNVSTLELGDSALYLCASSEDLNEQYFGPGTRLTVT.

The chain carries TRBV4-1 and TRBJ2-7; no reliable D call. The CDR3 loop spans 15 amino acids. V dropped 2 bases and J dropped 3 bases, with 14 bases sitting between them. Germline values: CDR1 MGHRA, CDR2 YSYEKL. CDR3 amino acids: CASSQRTPSVYEQYF. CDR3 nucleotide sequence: TGCGCCAGCAGCCAAAGAACCCCCTCAGTCTACGAGCAGTACTTC.

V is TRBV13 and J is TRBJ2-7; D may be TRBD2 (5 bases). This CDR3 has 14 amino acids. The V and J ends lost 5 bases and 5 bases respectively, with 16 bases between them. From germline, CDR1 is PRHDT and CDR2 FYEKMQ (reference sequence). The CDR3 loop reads CASSITRIVDEQYF. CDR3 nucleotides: TGTGCCAGCAGCATTACTAGGATTGTCGACGAGCAGTACTTC.

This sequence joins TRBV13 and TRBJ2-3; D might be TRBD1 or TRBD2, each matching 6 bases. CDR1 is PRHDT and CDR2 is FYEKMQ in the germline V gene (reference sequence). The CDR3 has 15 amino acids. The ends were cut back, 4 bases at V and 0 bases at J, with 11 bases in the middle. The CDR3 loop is CASSSRGRSTDTQYF. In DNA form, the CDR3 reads TGTGCCAGCAGCTCCCGGGGGCGGAGCACAGATACGCAGTATTTT.

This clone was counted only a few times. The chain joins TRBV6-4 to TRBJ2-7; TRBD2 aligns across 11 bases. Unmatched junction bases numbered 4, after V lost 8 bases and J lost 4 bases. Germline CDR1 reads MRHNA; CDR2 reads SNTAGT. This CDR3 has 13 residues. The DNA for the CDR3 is TGTGCCAGCCCACTAGCGGGAGTTTACGAGCAGTACTTC. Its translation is CASPLAGVYEQYF.

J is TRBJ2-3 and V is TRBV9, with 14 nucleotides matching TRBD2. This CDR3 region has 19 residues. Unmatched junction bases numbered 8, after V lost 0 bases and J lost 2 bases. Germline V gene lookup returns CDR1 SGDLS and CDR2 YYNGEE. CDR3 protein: CASSVAGGLAGVFTDTQYF. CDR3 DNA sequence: TGTGCCAGCAGCGTAGCTGGGGGACTAGCGGGAGTGTTCACAGATACGCAGTATTTT.

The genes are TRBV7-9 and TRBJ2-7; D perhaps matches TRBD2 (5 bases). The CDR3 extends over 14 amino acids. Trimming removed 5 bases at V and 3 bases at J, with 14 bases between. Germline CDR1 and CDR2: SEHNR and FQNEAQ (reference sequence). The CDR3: CASSRDGLLYEQYF. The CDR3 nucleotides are TGTGCCAGCAGCCGGGATGGACTCCTCTACGAGCAGTACTTC.

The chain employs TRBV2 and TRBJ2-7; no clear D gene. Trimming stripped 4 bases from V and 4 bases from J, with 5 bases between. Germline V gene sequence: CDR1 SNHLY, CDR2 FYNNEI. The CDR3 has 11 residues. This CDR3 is CASSVGYEQYF. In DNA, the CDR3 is TGTGCCAGCAGTGTAGGATACGAGCAGTACTTC.

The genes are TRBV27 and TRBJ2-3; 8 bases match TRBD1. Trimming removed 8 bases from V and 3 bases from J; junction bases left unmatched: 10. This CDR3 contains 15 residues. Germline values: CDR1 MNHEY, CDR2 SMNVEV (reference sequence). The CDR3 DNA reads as TGTGCCAGCTGGGAGATCGGACAGGGAACAGATACGCAGTATTTT. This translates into CASWEIGQGTDTQYF.

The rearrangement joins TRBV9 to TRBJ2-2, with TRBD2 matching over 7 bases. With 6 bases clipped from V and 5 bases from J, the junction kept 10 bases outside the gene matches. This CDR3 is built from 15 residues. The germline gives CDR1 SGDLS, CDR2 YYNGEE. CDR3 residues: CASTFRDYRTGELFF. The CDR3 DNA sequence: TGTGCCAGCACTTTCCGGGACTATCGTACCGGGGAGCTGTTTTTT.

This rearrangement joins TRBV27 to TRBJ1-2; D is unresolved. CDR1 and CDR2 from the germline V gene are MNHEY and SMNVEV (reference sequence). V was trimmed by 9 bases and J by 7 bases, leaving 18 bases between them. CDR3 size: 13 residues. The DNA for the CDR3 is TGTGCCAGTAGACTGAGCCCTGTGGTTGGCTACACCTTC. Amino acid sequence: CASRLSPVVGYTF.

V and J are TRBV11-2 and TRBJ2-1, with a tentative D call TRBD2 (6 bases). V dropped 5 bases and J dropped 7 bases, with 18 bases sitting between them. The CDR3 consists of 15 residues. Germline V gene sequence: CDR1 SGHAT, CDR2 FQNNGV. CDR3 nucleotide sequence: TGTGCCAGCAGCACATCCTGGGAGGAGGTAAATGAGCAGTTCTTC. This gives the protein CASSTSWEEVNEQFF.

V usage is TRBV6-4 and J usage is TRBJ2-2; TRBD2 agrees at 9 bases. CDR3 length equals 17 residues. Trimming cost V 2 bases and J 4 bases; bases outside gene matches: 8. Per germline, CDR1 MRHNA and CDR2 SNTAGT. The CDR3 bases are TGTGCCAGCAGTGACGGCTGGCGGGAGGGAGGCACCGGGGAGCTGTTTTTT. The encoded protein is CASSDGWREGGTGELFF.

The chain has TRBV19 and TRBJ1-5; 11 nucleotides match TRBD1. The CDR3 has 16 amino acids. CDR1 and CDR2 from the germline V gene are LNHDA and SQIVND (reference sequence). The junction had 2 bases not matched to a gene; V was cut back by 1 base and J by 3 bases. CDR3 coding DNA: TGTGCCAGTAGTATAGGGACAGGGGGCTTCAATCAGCCCCAGCATTTT. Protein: CASSIGTGGFNQPQHF.

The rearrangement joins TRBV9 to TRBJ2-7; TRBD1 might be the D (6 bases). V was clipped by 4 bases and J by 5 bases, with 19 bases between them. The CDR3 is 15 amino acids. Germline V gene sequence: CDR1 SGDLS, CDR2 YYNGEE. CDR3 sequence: CASSPRAGAIHEQYF. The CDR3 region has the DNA TGTGCCAGCAGCCCCAGGGCAGGGGCTATCCACGAGCAGTACTTC.

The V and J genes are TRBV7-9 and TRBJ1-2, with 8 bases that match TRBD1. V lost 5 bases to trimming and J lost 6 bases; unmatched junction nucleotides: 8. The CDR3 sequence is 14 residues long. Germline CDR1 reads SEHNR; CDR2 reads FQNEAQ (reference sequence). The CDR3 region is CASSQSYRGDGYTF. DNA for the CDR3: TGTGCCAGCAGCCAATCCTACAGGGGGGATGGCTACACCTTC.

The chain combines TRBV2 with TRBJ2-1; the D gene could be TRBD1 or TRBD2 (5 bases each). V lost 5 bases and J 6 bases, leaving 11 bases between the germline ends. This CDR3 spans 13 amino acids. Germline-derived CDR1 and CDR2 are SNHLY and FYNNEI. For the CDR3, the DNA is TGTGCCAGCAGTCCCTCGGGGCTCAATGAGCAGTTCTTC. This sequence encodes CASSPSGLNEQFF.

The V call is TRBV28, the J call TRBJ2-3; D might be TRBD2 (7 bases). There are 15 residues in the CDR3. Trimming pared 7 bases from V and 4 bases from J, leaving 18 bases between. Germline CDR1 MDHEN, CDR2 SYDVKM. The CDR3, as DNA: TGTGCCAGCATGGGGGGGCATGTTTCCCCAGATACGCAGTATTTT. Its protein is CASMGGHVSPDTQYF. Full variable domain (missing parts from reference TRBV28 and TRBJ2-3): DVKVTQSSRYLVKRTGEKVFLECVQDMDHENMFWYRQDPGLGLRLIYFSYDVKMKEKGDIPEGYSVSREKKERFSLILESASTNQTSMYLCASMGGHVSPDTQYFGPGTRLTVL.

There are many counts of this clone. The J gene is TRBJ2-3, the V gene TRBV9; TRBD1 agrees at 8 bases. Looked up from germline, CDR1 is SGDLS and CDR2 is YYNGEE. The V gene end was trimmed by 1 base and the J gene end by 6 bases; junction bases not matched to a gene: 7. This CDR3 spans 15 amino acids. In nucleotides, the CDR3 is TGTGCCAGCAGCGTATCAGGGGGCGGTTGGGATACGCAGTATTTT. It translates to CASSVSGGGWDTQYF.

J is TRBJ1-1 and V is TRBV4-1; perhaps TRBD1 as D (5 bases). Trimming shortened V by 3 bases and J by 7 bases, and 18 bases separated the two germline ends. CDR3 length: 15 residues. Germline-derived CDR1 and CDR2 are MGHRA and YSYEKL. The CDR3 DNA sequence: TGCGCCAGCAGCCAGGTCTGGGGCGGAGACGTTGAAGCTTTCTTT. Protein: CASSQVWGGDVEAFF.